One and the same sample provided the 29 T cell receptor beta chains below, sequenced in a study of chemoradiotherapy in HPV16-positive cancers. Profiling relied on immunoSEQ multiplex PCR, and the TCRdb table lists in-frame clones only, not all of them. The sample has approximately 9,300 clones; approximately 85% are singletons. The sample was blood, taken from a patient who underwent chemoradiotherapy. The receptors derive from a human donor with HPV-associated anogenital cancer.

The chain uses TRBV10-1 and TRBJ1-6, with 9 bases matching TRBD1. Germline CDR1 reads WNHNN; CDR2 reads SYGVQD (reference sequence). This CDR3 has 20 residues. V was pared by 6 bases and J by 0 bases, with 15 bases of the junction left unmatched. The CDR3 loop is CASRLVSQGAPSSYNSPLHF. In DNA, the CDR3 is TGCGCCAGCAGACTCGTTTCACAGGGGGCTCCGAGCTCCTATAATTCACCCCTCCACTTT.

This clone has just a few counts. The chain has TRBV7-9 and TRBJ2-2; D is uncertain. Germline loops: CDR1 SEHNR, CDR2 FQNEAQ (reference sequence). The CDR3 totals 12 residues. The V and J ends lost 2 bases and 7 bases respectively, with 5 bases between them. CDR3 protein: CASSLPGGELFF. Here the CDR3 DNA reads TGTGCCAGCAGCTTACCCGGCGGGGAGCTGTTTTTT.

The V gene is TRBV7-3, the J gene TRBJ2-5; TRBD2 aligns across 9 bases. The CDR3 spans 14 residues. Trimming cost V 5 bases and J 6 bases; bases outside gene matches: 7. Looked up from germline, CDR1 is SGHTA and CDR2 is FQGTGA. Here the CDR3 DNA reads TGTGCCAGCAGCCCGGGGACTAGCTGGAAGACCCAGTACTTC. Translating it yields CASSPGTSWKTQYF.

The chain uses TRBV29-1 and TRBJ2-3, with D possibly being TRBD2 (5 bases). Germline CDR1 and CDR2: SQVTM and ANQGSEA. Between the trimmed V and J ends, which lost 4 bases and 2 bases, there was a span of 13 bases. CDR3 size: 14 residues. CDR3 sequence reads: CSVALGELTDTQYF. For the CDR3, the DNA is TGCAGCGTTGCTCTCGGGGAGCTCACAGATACGCAGTATTTT.

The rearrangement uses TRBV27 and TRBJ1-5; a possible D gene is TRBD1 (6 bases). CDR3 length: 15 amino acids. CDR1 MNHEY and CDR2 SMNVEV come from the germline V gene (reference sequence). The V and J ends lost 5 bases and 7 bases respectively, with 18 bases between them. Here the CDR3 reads CASSPYRDKEQPQHF. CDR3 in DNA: TGTGCCAGCAGTCCCTATCGGGACAAAGAACAGCCCCAGCATTTT.

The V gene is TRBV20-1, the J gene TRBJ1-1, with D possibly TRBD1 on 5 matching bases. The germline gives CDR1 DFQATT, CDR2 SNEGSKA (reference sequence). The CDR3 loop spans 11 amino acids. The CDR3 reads CRSGTNTEAFF. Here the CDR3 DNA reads TGCAGATCGGGGACCAACACTGAAGCTTTCTTT.

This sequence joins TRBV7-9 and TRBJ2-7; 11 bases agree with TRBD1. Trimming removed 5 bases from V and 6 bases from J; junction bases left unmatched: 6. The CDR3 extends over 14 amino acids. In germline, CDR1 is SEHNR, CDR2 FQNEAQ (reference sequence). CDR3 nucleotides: TGTGCCAGCAGCCCCGGGACAGGGGGAATCGAGCAGTACTTC. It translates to CASSPGTGGIEQYF.

The CDR3 sequence is CASSVTSGGAGEQFF. The DNA of the CDR3 is TGTGCCAGCAGCGTAACTAGCGGGGGGGCTGGTGAGCAGTTCTTC. This rearrangement joins TRBV9 to TRBJ2-1, with 13 nucleotides matching TRBD2. With 1 base clipped from V and 9 bases from J, the junction kept 4 bases outside the gene matches. CDR1 is SGDLS and CDR2 is YYNGEE in the germline V gene. This CDR3 region has 15 residues.

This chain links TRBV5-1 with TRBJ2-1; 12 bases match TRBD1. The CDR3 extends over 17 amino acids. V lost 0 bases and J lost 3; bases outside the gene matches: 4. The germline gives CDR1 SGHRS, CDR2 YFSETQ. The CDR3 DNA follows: TGCGCCAGCAGCTTGGGGGGACAGGGGGCAGTCTACAATGAGCAGTTCTTC. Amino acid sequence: CASSLGGQGAVYNEQFF.

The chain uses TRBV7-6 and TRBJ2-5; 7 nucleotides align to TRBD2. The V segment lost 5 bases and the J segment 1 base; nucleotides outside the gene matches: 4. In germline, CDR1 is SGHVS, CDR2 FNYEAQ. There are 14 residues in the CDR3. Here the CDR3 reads CASSPTSFQETQYF. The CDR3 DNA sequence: TGTGCCAGCAGCCCGACTAGCTTCCAAGAGACCCAGTACTTC.

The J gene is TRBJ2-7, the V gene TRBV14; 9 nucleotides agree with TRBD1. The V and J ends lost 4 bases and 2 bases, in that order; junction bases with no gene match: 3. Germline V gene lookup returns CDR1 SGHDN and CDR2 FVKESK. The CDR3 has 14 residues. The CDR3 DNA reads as TGTGCCAGCAGCCCCGGGACAGGGACCTACGAGCAGTACTTC. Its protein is CASSPGTGTYEQYF.

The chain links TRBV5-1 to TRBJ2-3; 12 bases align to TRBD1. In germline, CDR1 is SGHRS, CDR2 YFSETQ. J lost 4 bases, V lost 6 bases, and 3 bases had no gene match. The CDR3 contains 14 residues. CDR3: CASMGQGASDTQYF. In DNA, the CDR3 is TGCGCCAGCATGGGACAGGGGGCGTCAGATACGCAGTATTTT.

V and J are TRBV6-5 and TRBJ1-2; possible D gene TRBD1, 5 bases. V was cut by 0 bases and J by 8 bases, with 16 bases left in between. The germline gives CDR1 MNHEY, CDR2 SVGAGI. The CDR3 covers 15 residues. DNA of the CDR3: TGTGCCAGCAGTTACTCTTCCGGGGGACGTCGCGGCTACACCTTC. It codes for CASSYSSGGRRGYTF.

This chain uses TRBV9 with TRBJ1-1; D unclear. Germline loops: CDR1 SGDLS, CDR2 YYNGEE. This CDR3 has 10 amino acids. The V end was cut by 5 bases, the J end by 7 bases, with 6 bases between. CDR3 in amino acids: CASRILEAFF. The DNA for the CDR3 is TGTGCCAGCAGGATACTTGAAGCTTTCTTT.

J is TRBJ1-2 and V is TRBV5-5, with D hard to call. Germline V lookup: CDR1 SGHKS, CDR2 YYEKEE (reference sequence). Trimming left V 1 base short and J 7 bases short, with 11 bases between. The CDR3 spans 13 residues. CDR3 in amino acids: CASSLNRFSGYTF. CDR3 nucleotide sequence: TGTGCCAGCAGCTTGAACAGATTCTCTGGCTACACCTTC.

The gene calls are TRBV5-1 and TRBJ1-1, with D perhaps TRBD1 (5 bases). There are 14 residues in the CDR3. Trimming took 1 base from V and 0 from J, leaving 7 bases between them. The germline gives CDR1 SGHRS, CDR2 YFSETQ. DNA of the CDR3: TGCGCCAGCAGCTTGCTAGGGGTGAACACTGAAGCTTTCTTT. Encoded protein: CASSLLGVNTEAFF.

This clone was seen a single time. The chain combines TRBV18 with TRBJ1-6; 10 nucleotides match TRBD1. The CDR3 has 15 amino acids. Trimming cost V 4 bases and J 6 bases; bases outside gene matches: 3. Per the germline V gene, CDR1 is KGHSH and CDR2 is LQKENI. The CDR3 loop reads CASSLGDRGNSPLHF. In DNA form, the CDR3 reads TGTGCCAGCTCACTAGGGGACAGGGGTAATTCACCCCTCCACTTT.

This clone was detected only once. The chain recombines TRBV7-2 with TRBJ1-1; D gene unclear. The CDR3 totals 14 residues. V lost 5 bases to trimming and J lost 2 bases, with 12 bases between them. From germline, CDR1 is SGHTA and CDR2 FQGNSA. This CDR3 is CASSQLIVNTEAFF. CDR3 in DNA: TGTGCCAGCAGCCAACTAATAGTAAACACTGAAGCTTTCTTT. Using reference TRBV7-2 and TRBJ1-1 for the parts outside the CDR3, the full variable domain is GAGVSQSPSNKVTEKGKDVELRCDPISGHTALYWYRQSLGQGLEFLIYFQGNSAPDKSGLPSDRFSAERTGGSVSTLTIQRTQQEDSAVYLCASSQLIVNTEAFFGQGTRLTVV.

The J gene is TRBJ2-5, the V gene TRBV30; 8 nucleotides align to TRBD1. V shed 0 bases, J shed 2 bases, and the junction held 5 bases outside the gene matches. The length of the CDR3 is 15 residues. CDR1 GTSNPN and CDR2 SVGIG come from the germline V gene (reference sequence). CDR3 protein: CAWSVSGGRQETQYF. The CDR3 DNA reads TGTGCCTGGAGTGTTTCAGGGGGCAGGCAAGAGACCCAGTACTTC.

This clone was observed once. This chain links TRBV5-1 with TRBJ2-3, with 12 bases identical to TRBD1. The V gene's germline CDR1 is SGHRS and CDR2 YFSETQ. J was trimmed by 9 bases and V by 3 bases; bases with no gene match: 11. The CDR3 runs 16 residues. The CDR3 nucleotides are TGCGCCAGCAGCTCATTTTTCCCCGGGACAGGGGGCACGCAGTATTTT. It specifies CASSSFFPGTGGTQYF.

The CDR3 nucleotides are TGTGCCAGTAGCCCCCTTCGGGGTGCTAACTATGGCTACACCTTC. It encodes CASSPLRGANYGYTF. The chain links TRBV19 to TRBJ1-2; D is ambiguous. The CDR3 runs to 15 residues. The germline V gene has CDR1 LNHDA and CDR2 SQIVND (reference sequence). Trimming took off 6 bases at V and 0 bases at J, with 14 bases between the two ends.

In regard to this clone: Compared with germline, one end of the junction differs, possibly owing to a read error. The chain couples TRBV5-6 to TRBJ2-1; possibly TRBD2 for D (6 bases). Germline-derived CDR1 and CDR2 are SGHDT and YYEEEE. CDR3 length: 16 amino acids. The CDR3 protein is CASGFEFREDYNEQFF. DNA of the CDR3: TGTGCCAGCGGCTTCGAGTTCAGGGAGGACTACAATGAGCAGTTCTTC.

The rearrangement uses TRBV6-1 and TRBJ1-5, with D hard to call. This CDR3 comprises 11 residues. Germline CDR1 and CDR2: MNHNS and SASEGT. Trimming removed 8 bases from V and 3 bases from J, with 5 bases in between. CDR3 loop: CASGVNQPQHF. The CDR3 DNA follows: TGTGCCAGCGGAGTCAATCAGCCCCAGCATTTT.

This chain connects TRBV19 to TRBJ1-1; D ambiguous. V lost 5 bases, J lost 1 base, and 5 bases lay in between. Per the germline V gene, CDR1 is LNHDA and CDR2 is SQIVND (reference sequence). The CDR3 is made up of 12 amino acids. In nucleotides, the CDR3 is TGTGCCAGTAGTCGGGGGAACACTGAAGCTTTCTTT. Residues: CASSRGNTEAFF.

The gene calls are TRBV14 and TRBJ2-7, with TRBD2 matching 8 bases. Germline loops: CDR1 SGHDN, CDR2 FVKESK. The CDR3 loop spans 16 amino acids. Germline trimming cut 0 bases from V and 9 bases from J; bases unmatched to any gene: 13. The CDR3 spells CASSQDAGGGRDGQYF. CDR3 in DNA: TGTGCCAGCAGCCAAGATGCGGGGGGCGGTCGTGACGGGCAGTACTTC.

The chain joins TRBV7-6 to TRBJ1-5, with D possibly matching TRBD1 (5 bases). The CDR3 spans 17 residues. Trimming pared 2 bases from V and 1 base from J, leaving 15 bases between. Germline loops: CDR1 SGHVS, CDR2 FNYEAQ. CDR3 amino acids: CASSLSAGGDSNQPQHF. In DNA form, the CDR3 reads TGTGCCAGCAGCTTATCGGCCGGGGGGGACAGCAATCAGCCCCAGCATTTT.

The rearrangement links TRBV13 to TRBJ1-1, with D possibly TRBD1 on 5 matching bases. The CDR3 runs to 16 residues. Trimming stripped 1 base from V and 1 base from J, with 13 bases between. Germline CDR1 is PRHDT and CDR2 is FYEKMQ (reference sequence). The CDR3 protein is CASSLAGDSWNTEAFF. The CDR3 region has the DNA TGTGCCAGCAGCTTAGCAGGCGACAGTTGGAACACTGAAGCTTTCTTT.

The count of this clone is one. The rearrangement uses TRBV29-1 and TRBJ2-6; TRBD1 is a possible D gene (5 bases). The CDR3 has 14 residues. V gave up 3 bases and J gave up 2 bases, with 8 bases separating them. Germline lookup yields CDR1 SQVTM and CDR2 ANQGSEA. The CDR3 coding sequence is TGCAGCGTTGAGGAAGGGGCTGGGGCCAACGTCCTGACTTTC. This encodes CSVEEGAGANVLTF. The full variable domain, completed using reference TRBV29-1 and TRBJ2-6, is SAVISQKPSRDICQRGTSLTIQCQVDSQVTMMFWYRQQPGQSLTLIATANQGSEATYESGFVIDKFPISRPNLTFSTLTVSNMSPEDSSIYLCSVEEGAGANVLTFGAGSRLTVL.

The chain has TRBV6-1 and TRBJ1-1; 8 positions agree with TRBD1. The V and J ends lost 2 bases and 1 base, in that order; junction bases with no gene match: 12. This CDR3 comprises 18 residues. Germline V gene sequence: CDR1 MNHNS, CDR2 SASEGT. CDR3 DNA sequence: TGTGCCAGCAGTGAAATTTGGCAGGGGGCGGCAGGGAACACTGAAGCTTTCTTT. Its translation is CASSEIWQGAAGNTEAFF.